Detailed here is one T cell receptor (beta chain). These data come from a study of cytomegalovirus exposure and HLA in healthy donors. Data came from immunoSEQ multiplex PCR; TCRdb stores just in-frame clones and leaves some out. Of 120,000 or so clones in the sample, around 90% are singletons; the top ten hold roughly 2%. The receptor comes from a young woman in good health and CMV-seronegative. Sequences were obtained from PBMCs.

The CDR3 coding sequence is TGTGCCAGCAGCGTAGCCGGGGGATTGGTGCCTGAAAAACTGTTTTTT. Its translation: CASSVAGGLVPEKLFF. V gene TRBV9 combines with J gene TRBJ1-4, with D tentatively TRBD1 (5 bases). V dropped 0 bases and J dropped 7 bases, with 16 bases sitting between them. The CDR3 length is 16 residues. Germline V gene sequence: CDR1 SGDLS, CDR2 YYNGEE.